This T cell receptor (beta chain) was captured in a study of post-analysis software for immune sequencing data. Study-level background: The disease courses spanned relapsing-remitting, secondary progressive and progressive-relapsing forms of multiple sclerosis. Study-wide results and caveats: About five TRBV segments were more frequent in patients than controls; TRBV5-6, TRBV5-1 and TRBV20-1 belonged to this group.

Per the germline V gene, CDR1 is SEHNR and CDR2 is FQNEAQ (reference sequence). The CDR3 is 14 residues long. Unique molecular identifiers had been added to the TCR beta cDNA libraries. With roughly 0.9 to 11 million T cells as the source, some 500,000 cDNA molecules resulted. Via MiXCR, TCRdb re-called the PCR reads, giving one row per CDR3 protein. The table lists about 260,000 distinct CDR3 sequences, 30% to 45% of them singletons. This clonotype was seen ten or more times. The antigen is unknown. One end of the junction varies from germline; a read error may be responsible. This rearrangement joins TRBV7-9 to TRBJ2-1; the match to TRBD2 covers 8 bases. This TCR came from a girl between 10 and 17 years old with multiple sclerosis. Sequencing was performed on blood. The CDR3 nucleotides read TGTGCCAGCAGCCTAGCGGGCACCTACAATGAGCAGTTCTTC. Residues: CASSLAGTYNEQFF. Full variable domain (remainder filled in from reference TRBV7-9 and TRBJ2-1): DTGVSQNPRHKITKRGQNVTFRCDPISEHNRLYWYRQTLGQGPEFLTYFQNEAQLEKSRLLSDRFSAERPKGSFSTLEIQRTEQGDSAMYLCASSLAGTYNEQFFGPGTRLTVL.